The 14 T cell receptor beta chains below were found in one sample sequenced in a study of neurological immune-mediated disorders. Each CDR3 protein gets one entry after TCRdb re-called the 5' RACE reads with MiXCR. Here the sample spans about 62,000 distinct CDR3 sequences, 3% to 4% being singletons. Sample: PBMCs. The receptor set was obtained from a woman in her forties or fifties with multiple sclerosis.

Ten or more counts support this clonotype. The V call is TRBV6-2 or TRBV6-3, the J call TRBJ1-1; 7 bases fit TRBD1. Per the germline V gene, CDR1 is MNHEY and CDR2 is SVGEGT. V trimming: 6 bases; J trimming: 5 bases; junction bases outside the gene matches: 0. The CDR3 runs to 11 residues. CDR3 sequence (DNA): TGTGCCAGCAGGGACAGGACTGAAGCTTTCTTT. Translation: CASRDRTEAFF.

This clonotype was seen at least ten times. V and J are TRBV6-2 or TRBV6-3 and TRBJ2-1; 7 bases agree with TRBD2. After removal of 10 bases from V and 0 bases from J, the junction contained 12 bases not matched to a gene. Germline V gene data show CDR1 as MNHEY and CDR2 as SVGEGT. The CDR3 has 16 amino acids. CDR3 region: CATRRAGESSYNEQFF. The DNA of the CDR3 is TGTGCCACCCGACGGGCGGGAGAGAGCTCCTACAATGAGCAGTTCTTC.

This clonotype was counted only a few times. The V gene is TRBV19, the J gene TRBJ1-5; the D is unclear. This CDR3 region has 15 residues. V was shortened by 3 bases and J by 5 bases, with 14 bases between the two germline ends. The germline V gene has CDR1 LNHDA and CDR2 SQIVND (reference sequence). In DNA form, the CDR3 reads TGTGCCAGTAGTATGTTTGCAGGTAACCATCAGCCCCAGCATTTT. Protein sequence: CASSMFAGNHQPQHF.

Ten or more counts support this clonotype. The chain carries TRBV4-3 and TRBJ2-7; 9 positions match TRBD2. The germline gives CDR1 LGHNA, CDR2 YSLEER. The J segment lost 0 bases and the V segment lost 0 bases, leaving 6 bases of the junction unmatched. The CDR3 runs 17 residues. The CDR3 spells CASSQDGSAGGSYEQYF. CDR3 DNA sequence: TGCGCCAGCAGCCAAGATGGTTCAGCGGGAGGCTCCTACGAGCAGTACTTC.

This clonotype has ten or more counts. The rearrangement joins TRBV20-1 to TRBJ1-2, with a tentative D call TRBD1 (5 bases). Trimming removed 0 bases at V and 6 bases at J, with 17 bases between. The CDR3 length is 15 residues. Germline loops: CDR1 DFQATT, CDR2 SNEGSKA (reference sequence). CDR3 sequence reads: CSARDGGTAGNGYTF. The CDR3, as DNA: TGCAGTGCTAGAGATGGAGGGACGGCCGGGAATGGCTACACCTTC.

At least ten counts were recorded for this clonotype. The rearrangement uses TRBV7-9 and TRBJ2-7; tentative D call: TRBD1 (5 bases). Germline CDR1 is SEHNR and CDR2 is FQNEAQ (reference sequence). The CDR3 runs to 14 residues. The germline V and J ends were trimmed by 8 bases and 4 bases, with 18 bases remaining between them. The CDR3 reads CASSRLESGYEQYF. CDR3 nucleotides: TGTGCCAGCTCCCGCCTCGAATCAGGGTACGAGCAGTACTTC.

This clonotype was seen many times. The DNA for the CDR3 is TGTGCCAGCAGCTTAACTAGCGACGGCGGGGAGCTGTTTTTT. Protein sequence: CASSLTSDGGELFF. This sequence joins TRBV7-2 and TRBJ2-2, with 7 bases matching TRBD2. Germline CDR1 reads SGHTA; CDR2 reads FQGNSA. The V gene end was trimmed by 2 bases and the J gene end by 7 bases; junction bases not matched to a gene: 4. This CDR3 has 14 residues.

This clonotype has at least ten counts. V is TRBV20-1 and J is TRBJ1-4; D is possibly TRBD1 (6 bases). CDR3 length equals 17 residues. V was cut by 0 bases and J by 1 base, with 15 bases left in between. Germline V lookup: CDR1 DFQATT, CDR2 SNEGSKA (reference sequence). CDR3 nucleotides: TGCAGTGCTAGAGAGAGGGGGTCGCTTCGAACTAATGAAAAACTGTTTTTT. It codes for CSARERGSLRTNEKLFF.

The V and J genes are TRBV29-1 and TRBJ1-1; D is possibly TRBD1 (5 bases). V lost 6 bases, J lost 1 base, and 9 bases lay in between. Germline V gene lookup returns CDR1 SQVTM and CDR2 ANQGSEA. This CDR3 spans 12 amino acids. As DNA, the CDR3 is TGCAGCGTAGCCGGGACGAACACTGAAGCTTTCTTT. Translation gives CSVAGTNTEAFF.

This clonotype was picked up many times. This chain connects TRBV7-2 to TRBJ1-3; D is uncertain. In germline, CDR1 is SGHTA, CDR2 FQGNSA. V was pared by 5 bases and J by 2 bases, with 13 bases between. This CDR3 is built from 15 residues. The CDR3 is CASSTRPGTGNTIYF. The DNA of the CDR3 is TGTGCCAGCAGCACCCGTCCGGGTACTGGAAACACCATATATTTT.

In its sample, this clonotype was seen many times. This chain links TRBV11-2 with TRBJ2-7, with D tentatively TRBD1 (6 bases). The CDR3 is 15 amino acids. V lost 4 bases and J lost 5, with 18 bases in between. The V gene's germline CDR1 is SGHAT and CDR2 FQNNGV. CDR3 amino acids: CASSSLTGRPNEQYF. The CDR3 coding sequence is TGTGCCAGCAGCTCGTTGACAGGAAGGCCCAACGAGCAGTACTTC.

This clonotype was found many times. The V and J genes are TRBV5-1 and TRBJ2-1; D is ambiguous. The germline V and J ends were trimmed by 0 bases and 0 bases, with 10 bases remaining between them. This CDR3 is built from 16 residues. Germline assignment: CDR1 SGHRS and CDR2 YFSETQ. The chain's CDR3 is CASSLGQLVSYNEQFF. The CDR3 nucleotides read TGCGCCAGCAGCTTGGGGCAATTAGTCTCCTACAATGAGCAGTTCTTC. Filled out from reference TRBV5-1 and TRBJ2-1, the complete variable domain reads KAGVTQTPRYLIKTRGQQVTLSCSPISGHRSVSWYQQTPGQGLQFLFEYFSETQRNKGNFPGRFSGRQFSNSRSEMNVSTLELGDSALYLCASSLGQLVSYNEQFFGPGTRLTVL.

This clonotype was detected ten times or more. The junction departs from the called germline gene at one end, perhaps through a read error. CDR3 nucleotide sequence: TGTGCTAGCAGCCCTACTAGATCAGACACCGGGGAGCTGTTTTTT. Amino acid sequence: CASSPTRSDTGELFF. This chain links TRBV7-7 with TRBJ2-2, with D possibly TRBD2 on 5 matching bases. The CDR3 covers 15 residues. From germline, CDR1 is SSHAT and CDR2 FNYEAQ (reference sequence).

This clonotype was seen at least ten times. This chain uses TRBV4-2 with TRBJ2-2, with D perhaps matching TRBD1 or TRBD2 (6 bases each). The CDR3 has 16 residues. The V gene's germline CDR1 is LGHNA and CDR2 YNFKEQ. The V end lost 2 bases, the J end lost 7 bases, and 17 bases lay between the germline ends. The CDR3 DNA reads as TGTGCCAGCAGCCAATCGGCGGGACAACATAACGGGGAGCTGTTTTTT. The encoded protein is CASSQSAGQHNGELFF.